The rows below give T cell receptor beta chains drawn from one sample of a study of cytomegalovirus exposure and HLA in healthy donors. TCRdb's copy holds only in-frame clones and misses some; the assay was immunoSEQ multiplex PCR. In the table there are a few hundred thousand clones, approximately 84% of which are singletons. Input material: PBMCs. The origin of the receptors is a man in his late teens or twenties in good health and CMV-seropositive. Each CDR3 is given with its conserved first and last residue. The D gene is left open where the match is weak. Size is stated for part of the rows, as once, few or many counts, or as a class when the clone is expanded.

J gene: TRBJ2-7
V gene: TRBV29-1
clone size: few
D gene: -
CDR3 DNA: TGCAGCGTAGCCACAGCTATCGAGCAGTACTTC
CDR3 protein: CSVATAIEQYF

J gene: TRBJ2-1
V gene: TRBV27
clone size: -
D gene: -
CDR3 DNA: TGTGCCAGCAGTTTCGGGGGGCGCGGAAATGAGCAGTTCTTC
CDR3 protein: CASSFGGRGNEQFF

J gene: TRBJ2-2
V gene: TRBV2
clone size: -
D gene: -
CDR3 DNA: TGTGCCAGCAGTACGGAGGCGGAGCTGTTTTTT
CDR3 protein: CASSTEAELFF

J gene: TRBJ2-3
V gene: TRBV5-4
clone size: -
D gene: TRBD2
CDR3 DNA: TGTGCCAGCAGCTTGGAGGGCGGGAGAGGAGATACGCAGTATTTT
CDR3 protein: CASSLEGGRGDTQYF

J gene: TRBJ2-3
V gene: TRBV9
clone size: -
D gene: TRBD2
CDR3 DNA: TGTGCCAGCGGCGGGAGTCTCCTGACAGATACGCAGTATTTT
CDR3 protein: CASGGSLLTDTQYF

J gene: TRBJ2-7
V gene: TRBV18
clone size: -
D gene: TRBD1
CDR3 DNA: TGTGCCAGCTCATTCGGACAGGGGGTAGCCTACGAGCAGTACTTC
CDR3 protein: CASSFGQGVAYEQYF

J gene: TRBJ1-1
V gene: TRBV5-4
clone size: -
D gene: -
CDR3 DNA: TGTGCCAGCAGCTTGACAGGTATGAACACTGAAGCTTTCTTT
CDR3 protein: CASSLTGMNTEAFF

J gene: TRBJ2-1
V gene: TRBV27
clone size: -
D gene: -
CDR3 DNA: TGTGCCAGCAGGCTAGGGTCCTACAATGAGCAGTTCTTC
CDR3 protein: CASRLGSYNEQFF

J gene: TRBJ2-7
V gene: TRBV5-6
clone size: -
D gene: -
CDR3 DNA: TGTGCCAGCAGCTTCAGGGTGGCCTACGAGCAGTACTTC
CDR3 protein: CASSFRVAYEQYF

J gene: TRBJ2-3
V gene: TRBV5-6
clone size: -
D gene: TRBD2
CDR3 DNA: TGTGCCAGCAGCGATGAAAGCGGGAGTTGGACAGATACGCAGTATTTT
CDR3 protein: CASSDESGSWTDTQYF

J gene: TRBJ2-1
V gene: TRBV2
clone size: -
D gene: -
CDR3 DNA: TGTGCCAGCAGTGGGTTTGGTCGTCCCGGCAATGAGCAGTTCTTC
CDR3 protein: CASSGFGRPGNEQFF

J gene: TRBJ2-7
V gene: TRBV27
clone size: -
D gene: TRBD1
CDR3 DNA: TGTGCCAGCATTAAAACCGGGACAGGGACTTCCGAGCAGTACTTC
CDR3 protein: CASIKTGTGTSEQYF

J gene: TRBJ2-3
V gene: TRBV7-2
clone size: -
D gene: -
CDR3 DNA: TGTGCCAGCAGCTTAAGGCAAGGTTTCGGAGATACGCAGTATTTT
CDR3 protein: CASSLRQGFGDTQYF

J gene: TRBJ2-7
V gene: TRBV10-2
clone size: -
D gene: TRBD1
CDR3 DNA: TGCGCCAGCAGGTATCTGACAGGGGGCGGCTACGAGCAGTACTTC
CDR3 protein: CASRYLTGGGYEQYF

J gene: TRBJ2-5
V gene: TRBV15
clone size: -
D gene: -
CDR3 DNA: TGTGCCACCAGCCCAGGGATCCAAGAGACCCAGTACTTC
CDR3 protein: CATSPGIQETQYF

J gene: TRBJ2-1
V gene: TRBV4-1
clone size: -
D gene: TRBD2
CDR3 DNA: TGCGCCAGCAGCCAACTAACTAGCGGACTATACAATGAGCAGTTCTTC
CDR3 protein: CASSQLTSGLYNEQFF

J gene: TRBJ1-2
V gene: TRBV14
clone size: many
D gene: TRBD1
CDR3 DNA: TGTGCCAGCAGCCAGGGACAGGGACGGCAGAGCTATGGCTACACCTTC
CDR3 protein: CASSQGQGRQSYGYTF

J gene: TRBJ2-7
V gene: TRBV19
clone size: -
D gene: TRBD1
CDR3 DNA: TGTGCCAGTAGGCAGACAGGGGGAGACGAGCAGTACTTC
CDR3 protein: CASRQTGGDEQYF

J gene: TRBJ2-3
V gene: TRBV27
clone size: -
D gene: TRBD1
CDR3 DNA: TGTGCCAGCAGTTCGACAGGGAGTTGGGCAGATACGCAGTATTTT
CDR3 protein: CASSSTGSWADTQYF

J gene: TRBJ1-2
V gene: TRBV5-6
clone size: many
D gene: -
CDR3 DNA: TGTGCCAGCAGCTTGTCACGGAGGCCGAATGGCTACACCTTC
CDR3 protein: CASSLSRRPNGYTF

J gene: TRBJ1-2
V gene: TRBV30
clone size: few
D gene: -
CDR3 DNA: TGTGCCTTTACCTATAACAGCTATGGCTACACCTTC
CDR3 protein: CAFTYNSYGYTF

J gene: TRBJ2-1
V gene: TRBV5-4
clone size: once
D gene: TRBD1
CDR3 DNA: TGTGCCAGCAGCACAGGGGGCTCCTACAATGAGCAGTTCTTC
CDR3 protein: CASSTGGSYNEQFF

J gene: TRBJ2-5
V gene: TRBV7-3
clone size: -
D gene: TRBD1
CDR3 DNA: TGTGCCAGCAGCTCACAGGGGCGGGAGACCCAGTACTTC
CDR3 protein: CASSSQGRETQYF

J gene: TRBJ1-2
V gene: TRBV11-2
clone size: -
D gene: -
CDR3 DNA: TGTGCCAGCAGCGGAGAAAGCTATGGCTACACCTTC
CDR3 protein: CASSGESYGYTF

J gene: TRBJ2-7
V gene: TRBV5-1
clone size: -
D gene: TRBD2
CDR3 DNA: TGCGCCAGCAGCTTGGGGGGGACTAGCGGGGCCTCCTACGAGCAGTACTTC
CDR3 protein: CASSLGGTSGASYEQYF

J gene: TRBJ1-5
V gene: TRBV18
clone size: -
D gene: -
CDR3 DNA: TGTGCCAGCTCACCAGAGGAGGGTTGGGATCAGCCCCAGCATTTT
CDR3 protein: CASSPEEGWDQPQHF

J gene: TRBJ2-7
V gene: TRBV11-2
clone size: -
D gene: -
CDR3 DNA: TGTGCCAGCAGCTTAGTATCCTACGAGCAGTACTTC
CDR3 protein: CASSLVSYEQYF

J gene: TRBJ1-3
V gene: TRBV7-9
clone size: -
D gene: -
CDR3 DNA: TGTGCCAGCAGCCCACCCTCTGGAAACACCATATATTTT
CDR3 protein: CASSPPSGNTIYF

J gene: TRBJ2-1
V gene: TRBV7-9
clone size: -
D gene: TRBD2
CDR3 DNA: TGTGCCAGCAGCCAAATAGGACTAGCGGGAGTCAATGAGCAGTTCTTC
CDR3 protein: CASSQIGLAGVNEQFF

J gene: TRBJ1-1
V gene: TRBV4-2
clone size: -
D gene: -
CDR3 DNA: TGTGCCAGCAGCCAAGGATGGGGCACTGAAGCTTTCTTT
CDR3 protein: CASSQGWGTEAFF

J gene: TRBJ2-7
V gene: TRBV6-4
clone size: -
D gene: TRBD1
CDR3 DNA: TGTGCCAGCAGTCGACAGGGGACAGACGAGCAGTACTTC
CDR3 protein: CASSRQGTDEQYF

J gene: TRBJ2-7
V gene: TRBV28
clone size: -
D gene: -
CDR3 DNA: TGTGCCAGCAGTTCAGGAGGGGGCTTATACGAGCAGTACTTC
CDR3 protein: CASSSGGGLYEQYF

J gene: TRBJ2-1
V gene: TRBV5-1
clone size: -
D gene: TRBD2
CDR3 DNA: TGCGCCAGCAGCTTGGCCCAACTAGCGGTCGGTAAAAGGGGCACCTACAATGAGCAGTTCTTC
CDR3 protein: CASSLAQLAVGKRGTYNEQFF

J gene: TRBJ1-2
V gene: TRBV15
clone size: -
D gene: -
CDR3 DNA: TGTGCCACCAGCAGGGACAAGGAGGGCTATGGCTACACCTTC
CDR3 protein: CATSRDKEGYGYTF

J gene: TRBJ1-5
V gene: TRBV29-1
clone size: -
D gene: -
CDR3 DNA: TGCAGCGTCGCCGTGGGGGACCGAAATCAGCCCCAGCATTTT
CDR3 protein: CSVAVGDRNQPQHF

J gene: TRBJ2-5
V gene: TRBV5-1
clone size: -
D gene: TRBD2
CDR3 DNA: TGCGCCAGCAGCTTGGGGGTAGCGGGTATTGGGTACCAAGAGACCCAGTACTTC
CDR3 protein: CASSLGVAGIGYQETQYF

J gene: TRBJ1-5
V gene: TRBV15
clone size: -
D gene: -
CDR3 DNA: TGTGCCACCAGCAACAGGGTAGACCAGCCCCAGCATTTT
CDR3 protein: CATSNRVDQPQHF

J gene: TRBJ2-2
V gene: TRBV6-6
clone size: -
D gene: -
CDR3 DNA: TGTGCCAGCAGTTACGGCGCAGGGCGCACCGGGGAGCTGTTTTTT
CDR3 protein: CASSYGAGRTGELFF

J gene: TRBJ2-7
V gene: TRBV4-1
clone size: -
D gene: TRBD2
CDR3 DNA: TGCGCCAGCAGCCAAGGGTCGGGTCTAGCGGGAGCCCAATCCTACGAGCAGTACTTC
CDR3 protein: CASSQGSGLAGAQSYEQYF

J gene: TRBJ2-1
V gene: TRBV7-2
clone size: -
D gene: -
CDR3 DNA: TGTGCCAGCAGAGGTGACCGGGAGCAGTTCTTC
CDR3 protein: CASRGDREQFF

J gene: TRBJ2-3
V gene: TRBV5-4
clone size: -
D gene: -
CDR3 DNA: TGTGCCAGCAGCTTGAAACTAGCTATGACAGATACGCAGTATTTT
CDR3 protein: CASSLKLAMTDTQYF

J gene: TRBJ1-2
V gene: TRBV19
clone size: -
D gene: -
CDR3 DNA: TGTGCCAGTAGTACCCGAGACAGTTTACATGGCTACACCTTC
CDR3 protein: CASSTRDSLHGYTF

J gene: TRBJ2-5
V gene: TRBV11-2
clone size: -
D gene: -
CDR3 DNA: TGTGCCAGCAGCCCCGCTGCGGGCCCAGTGACCCAGTACTTC
CDR3 protein: CASSPAAGPVTQYF

J gene: TRBJ2-7
V gene: TRBV27
clone size: once
D gene: -
CDR3 DNA: TGTGCCAGCAGTTTCGCACCCAAATACGAGCAGTACTTC
CDR3 protein: CASSFAPKYEQYF

J gene: TRBJ2-7
V gene: TRBV9
clone size: -
D gene: -
CDR3 DNA: TGTGCCAGCAGCGTAGAACGGAGTCCCTACGAGCAGTACTTC
CDR3 protein: CASSVERSPYEQYF

J gene: TRBJ1-4
V gene: TRBV6-1
clone size: -
D gene: -
CDR3 DNA: TGTGCCAGCAGCGCGGGGTCTAATGAAAAACTGTTTTTT
CDR3 protein: CASSAGSNEKLFF

J gene: TRBJ2-7
V gene: TRBV28
clone size: -
D gene: -
CDR3 DNA: TGTGCCAGCAGTTTAGGGGGGACGGGGCAGTACTTC
CDR3 protein: CASSLGGTGQYF

J gene: TRBJ2-3
V gene: TRBV7-2
clone size: -
D gene: -
CDR3 DNA: TGTGCCAGCAGCTTAATCGGGACTAGCACAGATACGCAGTATTTT
CDR3 protein: CASSLIGTSTDTQYF

J gene: TRBJ1-2
V gene: TRBV4-1
clone size: once
D gene: -
CDR3 DNA: TGCGCCAGCAGCCAAGGGGAGTTGACCTATGGCTACACCTTC
CDR3 protein: CASSQGELTYGYTF

J gene: TRBJ2-7
V gene: TRBV19
clone size: -
D gene: TRBD1
CDR3 DNA: TGTGCCAGTAGTATTGGGACAGGGTTCCGATGGGAGCAGTACTTC
CDR3 protein: CASSIGTGFRWEQYF

J gene: TRBJ1-1
V gene: TRBV28
clone size: -
D gene: -
CDR3 DNA: TGTGCCAGCAGGGGGTCGGCGGTGAACACTGAAGCTTTCTTT
CDR3 protein: CASRGSAVNTEAFF

J gene: TRBJ2-7
V gene: TRBV13
clone size: -
D gene: TRBD1
CDR3 DNA: TGTGCCAGCAGCGACAGGGTCCGTTCCGAGCAGTACTTC
CDR3 protein: CASSDRVRSEQYF

J gene: TRBJ2-1
V gene: TRBV7-9
clone size: once
D gene: -
CDR3 DNA: TGTGCCAGCAGCCGCCAGGGGTATGAGCAGTTCTTC
CDR3 protein: CASSRQGYEQFF

J gene: TRBJ2-2
V gene: TRBV5-1
clone size: -
D gene: -
CDR3 DNA: TGCGCCAGCAGCTTGCTCAGGGCGGGATCCACCGGGGAGCTGTTTTTT
CDR3 protein: CASSLLRAGSTGELFF